The 8 T cell receptor beta chains in this list originate from one sample, sequenced in a study of blood T cell repertoires in COVID-19. Generated by immunoSEQ multiplex PCR, the TCRdb table keeps only in-frame clones and is missing some. The sample lists around 160,000 clones; about 83% were seen once. Sequencing was done on a sample of peripheral blood. Receptor source: a woman in her 70s with COVID-19, enrolled during active disease.

The chain carries TRBV4-1 and TRBJ1-4; D ambiguous. The CDR3 is 15 amino acids. The germline gives CDR1 MGHRA, CDR2 YSYEKL. V was shortened by 2 bases and J by 8 bases, with 15 bases between the two germline ends. The CDR3 coding sequence is TGCGCCAGCAGCCAATCCAGAGAGGGAGGGGAAAAACTGTTTTTT. Its protein product is CASSQSREGGEKLFF.

The chain carries TRBV9 and TRBJ1-2; perhaps TRBD1 as D (5 bases). Germline values: CDR1 SGDLS, CDR2 YYNGEE. CDR3 length: 15 residues. V was cut by 4 bases and J by 4 bases, with 17 bases left in between. The CDR3 loop is CASSPQVGGSYGYTF. CDR3 bases: TGTGCCAGCAGCCCCCAGGTGGGGGGGAGCTATGGCTACACCTTC.

The rearrangement joins TRBV23-1 to TRBJ1-6; a possible D gene is TRBD1 (5 bases). TRBV23-1 is an open reading frame, and its role is uncertain. V was trimmed by 7 bases and J by 0 bases, leaving 16 bases between them. This CDR3 has 17 amino acids. The chain's CDR3 is CASMTYRWSSYNSPLHF. Here the CDR3 DNA reads TGCGCCAGCATGACATACAGGTGGAGCTCCTATAATTCACCCCTCCACTTT.

The chain employs TRBV9 and TRBJ2-7; a weak D match, TRBD2 (7 bases). This CDR3 is 16 amino acids long. Per germline, CDR1 SGDLS and CDR2 YYNGEE. The ends were cut back, 4 bases at V and 3 bases at J, with 20 bases in the middle. This chain's CDR3 is CASSPRGGGGNYEQYF. CDR3 coding DNA: TGTGCCAGCAGCCCCCGGGGAGGGGGTGGGAACTACGAGCAGTACTTC.

The rearrangement uses TRBV5-1 and TRBJ1-4; D is possibly TRBD1 (6 bases). With 0 bases removed from V and 6 bases from J, the gap between germline ends came to 9 bases. The CDR3 is 14 amino acids. Germline assignment: CDR1 SGHRS and CDR2 YFSETQ. In nucleotides, the CDR3 is TGCGCCAGCAGCTTGGAGTACAGGGATGAAAAACTGTTTTTT. This encodes CASSLEYRDEKLFF.

This chain connects TRBV19 to TRBJ2-7, with D possibly TRBD1 on 6 matching bases. V was clipped by 5 bases and J by 2 bases, with 16 bases between them. The CDR3 sequence is 15 residues long. Germline lookup yields CDR1 LNHDA and CDR2 SQIVND (reference sequence). The CDR3 region has the DNA TGTGCCAGTAGTCAATTCCAGACAGGAACCTACGAGCAGTACTTC. Translating it yields CASSQFQTGTYEQYF.

This clone was counted a single time. The chain combines TRBV9 with TRBJ1-6; tentatively, D is TRBD1 (6 bases). CDR3 size: 16 residues. Trimming left V 0 bases short and J 5 bases short, with 12 bases between. CDR1 SGDLS and CDR2 YYNGEE come from the germline V gene. In DNA, the CDR3 is TGTGCCAGCAGCGTAGGGGCAGGGGAAAATAATTCACCCCTCCACTTT. Translation: CASSVGAGENNSPLHF. Variable domain in full (rest from reference TRBV9 and TRBJ1-6): DSGVTQTPKHLITATGQRVTLRCSPRSGDLSVYWYQQSLDQGLQFLIQYYNGEERAKGNILERFSAQQFPDLHSELNLSSLELGDSALYFCASSVGAGENNSPLHFGNGTRLTVT.

The chain employs TRBV28 and TRBJ2-1; 13 positions agree with TRBD2. CDR3 size: 16 residues. CDR1 is MDHEN, CDR2 SYDVKM, per germline. J lost 3 bases, V lost 5 bases, and 4 bases had no gene match. CDR3 residues: CASSKTSGGFYNEQFF. The CDR3 region has the DNA TGTGCCAGCAGTAAGACTAGCGGGGGGTTCTACAATGAGCAGTTCTTC.